A single TCR beta chain is shown here with its context. These data come from a study of blood T cell repertoires in COVID-19. Profiled with immunoSEQ multiplex PCR; TCRdb holds only in-frame clones, not every one. The table has 150,000 to 200,000 clones, about 77% seen once. The length of the CDR3 is 16 residues. J was trimmed by 1 base and V by 6 bases; bases with no gene match: 11. CDR1 and CDR2 from the germline V gene are KGHSH and LQKENI. This sequence joins TRBV18 and TRBJ2-7; TRBD1 aligns across 8 bases. Input material: PBMCs or T cells enriched from blood (not recorded which). This clonotype was sampled from a woman between 50 and 59 years old with acute COVID-19. As DNA, the CDR3 is TGTGCCAGCTCCCGACGGACAGGGACCGCATCCTACGAGCAGTACGTC. Its protein product is CASSRRTGTASYEQYV.